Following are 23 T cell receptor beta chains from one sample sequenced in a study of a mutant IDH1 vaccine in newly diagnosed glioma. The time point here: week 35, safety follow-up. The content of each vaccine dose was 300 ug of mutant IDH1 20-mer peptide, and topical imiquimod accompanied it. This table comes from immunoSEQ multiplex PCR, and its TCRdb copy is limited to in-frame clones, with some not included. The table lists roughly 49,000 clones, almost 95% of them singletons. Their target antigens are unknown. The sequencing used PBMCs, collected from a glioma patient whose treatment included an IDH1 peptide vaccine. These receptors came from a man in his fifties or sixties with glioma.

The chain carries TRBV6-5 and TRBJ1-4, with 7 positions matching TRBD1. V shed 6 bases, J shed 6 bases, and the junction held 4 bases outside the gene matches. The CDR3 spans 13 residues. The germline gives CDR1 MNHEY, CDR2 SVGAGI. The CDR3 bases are TGTGCCAGCAGGAAAACAGGGGATGAAAAACTGTTTTTT. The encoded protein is CASRKTGDEKLFF.

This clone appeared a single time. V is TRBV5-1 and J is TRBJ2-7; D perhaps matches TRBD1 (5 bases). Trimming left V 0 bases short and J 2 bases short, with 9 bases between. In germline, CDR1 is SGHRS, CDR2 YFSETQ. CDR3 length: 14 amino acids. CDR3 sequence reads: CASSLGRATYEQYF. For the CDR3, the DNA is TGCGCCAGCAGCTTGGGCAGGGCCACCTACGAGCAGTACTTC.

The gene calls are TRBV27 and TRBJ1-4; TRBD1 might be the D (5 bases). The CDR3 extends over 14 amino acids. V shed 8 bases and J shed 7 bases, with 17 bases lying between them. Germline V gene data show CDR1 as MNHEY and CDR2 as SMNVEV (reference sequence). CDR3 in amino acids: CASGRGVVAEKLFF. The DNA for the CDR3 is TGTGCCAGCGGCCGGGGCGTCGTGGCTGAAAAACTGTTTTTT.

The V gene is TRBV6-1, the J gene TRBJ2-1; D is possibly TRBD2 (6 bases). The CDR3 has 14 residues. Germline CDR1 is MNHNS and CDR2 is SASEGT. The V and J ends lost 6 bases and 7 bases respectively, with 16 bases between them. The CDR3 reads CASRLEGPVNEQFF. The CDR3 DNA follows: TGTGCCAGCAGACTGGAGGGGCCAGTAAATGAGCAGTTCTTC.

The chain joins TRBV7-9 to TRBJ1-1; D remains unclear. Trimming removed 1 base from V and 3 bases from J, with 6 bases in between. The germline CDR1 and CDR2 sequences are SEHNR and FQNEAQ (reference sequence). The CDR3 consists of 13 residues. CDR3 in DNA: TGTGCCAGCAGCTTAGGCAGCTACACTGAAGCTTTCTTT. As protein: CASSLGSYTEAFF.

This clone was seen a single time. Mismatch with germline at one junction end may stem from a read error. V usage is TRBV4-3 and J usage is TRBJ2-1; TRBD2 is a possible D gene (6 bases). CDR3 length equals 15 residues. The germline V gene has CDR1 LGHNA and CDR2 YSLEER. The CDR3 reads CASSQDQVGGRPGLF. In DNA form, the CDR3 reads TGCGCCAGCAGCCAAGATCAGGTTGGAGGGCGGCCGGGGCTCTTC.

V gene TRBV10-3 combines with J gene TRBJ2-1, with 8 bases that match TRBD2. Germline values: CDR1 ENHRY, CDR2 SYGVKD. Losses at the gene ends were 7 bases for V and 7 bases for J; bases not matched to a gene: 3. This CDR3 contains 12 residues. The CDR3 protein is CAINGGGNEQFF. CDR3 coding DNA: TGTGCCATCAACGGGGGGGGGAATGAGCAGTTCTTC.

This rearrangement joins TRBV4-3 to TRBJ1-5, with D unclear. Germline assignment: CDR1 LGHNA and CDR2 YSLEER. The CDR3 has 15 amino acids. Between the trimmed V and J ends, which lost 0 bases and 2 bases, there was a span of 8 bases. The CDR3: CASSQDKRGNQPQHF. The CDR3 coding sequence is TGCGCCAGCAGCCAAGATAAAAGGGGCAATCAGCCCCAGCATTTT.

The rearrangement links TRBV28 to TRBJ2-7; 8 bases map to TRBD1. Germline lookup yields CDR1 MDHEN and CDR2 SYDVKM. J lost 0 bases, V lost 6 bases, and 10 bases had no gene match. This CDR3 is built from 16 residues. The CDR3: CASRDRGTRISYEQYF. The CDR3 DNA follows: TGTGCCAGCAGAGACAGGGGAACAAGGATCTCCTACGAGCAGTACTTC.

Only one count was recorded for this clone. The CDR3 reads CSVEDLGSGTSTDTQYF. CDR3 in DNA: TGCAGCGTTGAAGATCTGGGTAGCGGCACTAGCACAGATACGCAGTATTTT. J is TRBJ2-3 and V is TRBV29-1, with a weak D call TRBD2 (6 bases). Trimming removed 0 bases at V and 0 bases at J, with 16 bases between. Germline loops: CDR1 SQVTM, CDR2 ANQGSEA. The length of the CDR3 is 17 residues.

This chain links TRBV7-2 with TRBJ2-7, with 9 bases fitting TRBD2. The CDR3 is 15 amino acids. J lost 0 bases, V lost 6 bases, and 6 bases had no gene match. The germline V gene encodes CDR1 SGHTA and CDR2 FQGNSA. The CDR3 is CASRWTSATSYEQYF. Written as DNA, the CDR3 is TGTGCCAGCAGGTGGACTAGCGCGACCTCCTACGAGCAGTACTTC.

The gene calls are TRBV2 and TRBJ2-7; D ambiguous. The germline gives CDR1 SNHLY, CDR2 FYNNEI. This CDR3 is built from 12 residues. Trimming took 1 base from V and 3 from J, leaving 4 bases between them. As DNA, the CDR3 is TGTGCCAGCAGTGAAGGTAACTACGAGCAGTACTTC. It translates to CASSEGNYEQYF.

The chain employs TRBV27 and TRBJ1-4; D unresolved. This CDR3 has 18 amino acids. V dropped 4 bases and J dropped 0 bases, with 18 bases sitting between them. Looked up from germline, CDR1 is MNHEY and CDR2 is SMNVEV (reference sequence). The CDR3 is CASSSPPGRGATNEKLFF. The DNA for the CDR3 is TGTGCCAGCAGTTCCCCCCCCGGCCGCGGCGCAACTAATGAAAAACTGTTTTTT.

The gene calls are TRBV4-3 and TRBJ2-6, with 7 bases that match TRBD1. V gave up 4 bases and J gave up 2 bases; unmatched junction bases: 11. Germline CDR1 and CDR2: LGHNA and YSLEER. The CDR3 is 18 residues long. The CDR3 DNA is TGCGCCAGCAGCCTCACGAGAACAGGGGCGACTGGGGCCAACGTCCTGACTTTC. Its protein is CASSLTRTGATGANVLTF.

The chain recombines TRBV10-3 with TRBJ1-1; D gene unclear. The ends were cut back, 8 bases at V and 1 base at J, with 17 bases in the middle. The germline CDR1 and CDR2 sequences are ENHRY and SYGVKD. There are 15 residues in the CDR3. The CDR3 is CAIRDREVANTEAFF. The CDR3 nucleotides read TGTGCCATCCGGGATCGCGAGGTTGCGAACACTGAAGCTTTCTTT.

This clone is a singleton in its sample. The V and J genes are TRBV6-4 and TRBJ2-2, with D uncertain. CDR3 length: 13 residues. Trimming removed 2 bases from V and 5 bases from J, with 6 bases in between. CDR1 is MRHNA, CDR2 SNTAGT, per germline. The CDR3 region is CASSDMGTGELFF. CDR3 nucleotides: TGTGCCAGCAGTGACATGGGGACCGGGGAGCTGTTTTTT.

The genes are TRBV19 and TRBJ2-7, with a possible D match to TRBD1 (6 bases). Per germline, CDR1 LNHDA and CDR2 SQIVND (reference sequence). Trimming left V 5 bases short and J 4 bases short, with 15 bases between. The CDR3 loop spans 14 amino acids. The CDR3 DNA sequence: TGTGCCAGTAGTTCGGCGGCAGGGGATTACGAGCAGTACTTC. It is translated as CASSSAAGDYEQYF.

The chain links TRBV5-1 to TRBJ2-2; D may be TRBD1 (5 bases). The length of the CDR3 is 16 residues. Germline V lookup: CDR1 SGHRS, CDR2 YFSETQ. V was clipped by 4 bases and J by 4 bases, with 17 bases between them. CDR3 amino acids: CASSPLSQGTTGELFF. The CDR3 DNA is TGCGCCAGCAGCCCCCTCAGCCAGGGAACCACCGGGGAGCTGTTTTTT.

The CDR3 nucleotides are TGTGCCAGCAGCCTCAGGGGGGCAGGGGCAGATACGCAGTATTTT. It yields the protein CASSLRGAGADTQYF. The chain joins TRBV7-2 to TRBJ2-3; possible D gene TRBD1, 7 bases. V lost 5 bases, J lost 4 bases, and 16 bases lay in between. This CDR3 has 15 amino acids. Germline values: CDR1 SGHTA, CDR2 FQGNSA.

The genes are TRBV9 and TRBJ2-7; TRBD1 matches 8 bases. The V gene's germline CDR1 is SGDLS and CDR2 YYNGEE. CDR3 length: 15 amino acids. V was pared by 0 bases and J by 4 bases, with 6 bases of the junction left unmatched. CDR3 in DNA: TGTGCCAGCAGCGTAGCCTACAGGGGGGATTACGAGCAGTACTTC. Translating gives CASSVAYRGDYEQYF.

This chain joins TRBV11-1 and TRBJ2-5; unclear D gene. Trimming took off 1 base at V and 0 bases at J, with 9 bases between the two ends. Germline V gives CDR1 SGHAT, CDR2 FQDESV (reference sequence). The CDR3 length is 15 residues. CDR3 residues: CASSLDGRYQETQYF. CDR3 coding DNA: TGTGCCAGCAGCTTAGACGGAAGGTACCAAGAGACCCAGTACTTC.

This CDR3 reads CASSGTGVEQYF. The CDR3, as DNA: TGTGCCAGCAGCGGGACAGGGGTCGAGCAGTACTTC. The chain combines TRBV2 with TRBJ2-7; 10 bases are shared with TRBD1. The CDR3 totals 12 residues. After removal of 6 bases from V and 6 bases from J, the junction contained 2 bases not matched to a gene. The V gene's germline CDR1 is SNHLY and CDR2 FYNNEI.

Here the CDR3 reads CASSLGTSGGDEQYF. The CDR3 DNA sequence: TGTGCCAGCAGCTTAGGCACTAGCGGGGGCGACGAGCAGTACTTC. The chain joins TRBV7-6 to TRBJ2-7, with 11 bases identical to TRBD2. This CDR3 is built from 15 residues. CDR1 is SGHVS, CDR2 FNYEAQ, per germline. J gave up 5 bases and V 1 base, and 4 bases lay outside the gene matches.